This T cell receptor beta chain was recorded in a study of blood T cell repertoires in COVID-19. Whole-study context: The United States, Italy and Spain provided the acute and convalescent COVID-19 samples. From T cells, B-cell-depleted T cells, or PBMCs came the material, which was cDNA or gDNA.

CDR3 length: 16 amino acids. Germline V gene data show CDR1 as LNHDA and CDR2 as SQIVND (reference sequence). The ends were cut back, 7 bases at V and 5 bases at J, with 23 bases in the middle. Data came from immunoSEQ multiplex PCR; TCRdb stores just in-frame clones and leaves some out. The table shows 200,000 to 250,000 clones, with about 79% occurring only once. The rearrangement joins TRBV19 to TRBJ1-2; the D gene is possibly TRBD1 (5 bases). This clonotype was sampled from a man aged 80 or over with acute or convalescent COVID-19. The source material was peripheral blood. The CDR3 here is CASTRGTPSPRYGYTF. As DNA, the CDR3 is TGTGCCAGTACCCGGGGGACTCCCTCTCCCCGATATGGCTACACCTTC.